This TCR beta chain was identified in a study of blood T cell repertoires in COVID-19. In the study overall: COVID-19 samples, acute and convalescent, were from the United States, Italy and Spain.

The CDR3 consists of 12 residues. Germline lookup yields CDR1 KGHDR and CDR2 SFDVKD. The J segment lost 2 bases and the V segment lost 10 bases, leaving 1 base of the junction unmatched. Under the authors' procedure: Nucleated cell counts were estimated from reference gene primer amplification. The repertoire was sequenced with immunoSEQ multiplex PCR; TCRdb's copy has only in-frame clones and lacks some. That table supplies the V and J calls and clone size; D and trimming were determined from the DNA. The data show 300,000 to 400,000 clones, with roughly 90% seen just once and 3% to 4% held by the top ten.

Sequenced input: peripheral blood. V usage is TRBV24-1 and J usage is TRBJ1-2; 9 bases fit TRBD1. The TCR was taken from a woman between 45 and 60 years old with active or convalescent COVID-19. The CDR3 spells CATGQGNYGYTF. The CDR3 DNA reads TGTGCCACGGGACAGGGAAACTATGGCTACACCTTC.